The 32 T cell receptor beta chains below were found in one sample sequenced in a study of T cells expressing NK-cell markers. Reprocessing the 5' RACE reads, TCRdb reports a single entry for every CDR3 protein and omits DNA. This repertoire includes about 180,000 distinct CDR3 sequences. What was sequenced was blood T cells: a sorted CD56 or NKG2C T cell subset, CD4+ or CD8+ T cells, or bulk PBMC T cells (not recorded which). These receptors came from a woman aged 18 to 75 in good health.

The chain couples TRBV27 to TRBJ1-6; TCRdb selects TRBD1, and the lack of DNA leaves this call unchecked. The CDR3 spans 15 residues. CDR1 is MNHEY, CDR2 SMNVEV, per germline (reference sequence). The CDR3 region is CASSLEPGYNSPLHF.

The J gene is TRBJ2-5, the V gene TRBV7-8; as DNA is missing, the TRBD1 call by TCRdb cannot be tested. Germline loops: CDR1 SGHVS, CDR2 FQNEAQ. This CDR3 contains 15 residues. The CDR3 spells CATRGGGLVQETQYF.

CDR3 protein: CASSPQGLALETQYF. The chain uses TRBV4-1 and TRBJ2-5; with no DNA, the TCRdb D assignment of TRBD2 cannot be verified. Germline CDR1 reads MGHRA; CDR2 reads YSYEKL. The CDR3 covers 15 residues.

The J gene is TRBJ2-5, the V gene TRBV28. Germline assignment: CDR1 MDHEN and CDR2 SYDVKM. The CDR3 totals 12 residues. The CDR3: CASRSYLGTQYF. The variable domain in full, with the rest retrieved from reference TRBV28 and TRBJ2-5, is DVKVTQSSRYLVKRTGEKVFLECVQDMDHENMFWYRQDPGLGLRLIYFSYDVKMKEKGDIPEGYSVSREKKERFSLILESASTNQTSMYLCASRSYLGTQYFGPGTRLLVL.

The chain has TRBV10-3 and TRBJ2-2. This CDR3 spans 15 amino acids. CDR1 ENHRY and CDR2 SYGVKD come from the germline V gene. The CDR3 sequence: CAIKATKTNTGELFF.

The CDR3 reads CASSLAQGRASEQYF. The chain recombines TRBV7-2 with TRBJ2-7; TCRdb outputs TRBD2, but without DNA this stays unchecked. The CDR3 is 15 residues long. Germline-derived CDR1 and CDR2 are SGHTA and FQGNSA.

The chain couples TRBV11-2 to TRBJ1-4; TCRdb calls TRBD1, which cannot be checked without DNA. The CDR3 sequence is 15 residues long. From germline, CDR1 is SGHAT and CDR2 FQNNGV. CDR3 in amino acids: CASSASGTAYEKLFF.

The V gene is TRBV5-1, the J gene TRBJ2-1; TCRdb outputs TRBD1, but without DNA this stays unchecked. This CDR3 has 15 residues. The germline V gene encodes CDR1 SGHRS and CDR2 YFSETQ. The CDR3 is CASSLAGPGRGEQFF.

This chain joins TRBV10-3 and TRBJ1-5; TCRdb's D call of TRBD1 is untestable without DNA. The CDR3 contains 14 residues. CDR1 ENHRY and CDR2 SYGVKD come from the germline V gene. The CDR3 sequence: CAIAGTGNNQPQHF.

V gene TRBV24-1 combines with J gene TRBJ2-7. The germline V gene encodes CDR1 KGHDR and CDR2 SFDVKD. This CDR3 contains 11 residues. This CDR3 is CATSDLKGQYF.

The chain recombines TRBV4-1 with TRBJ2-2; the D gene TCRdb calls, TRBD2, cannot be checked with no DNA. Germline lookup yields CDR1 MGHRA and CDR2 YSYEKL. This CDR3 is 15 amino acids long. The chain's CDR3 is CASSPAGGFTGELFF.

This chain joins TRBV27 and TRBJ2-1; TCRdb gives TRBD2 as the D gene, but with no DNA this cannot be confirmed. The germline V gene encodes CDR1 MNHEY and CDR2 SMNVEV (reference sequence). This CDR3 region has 15 residues. CDR3 protein: CASSSGKLAYNEQFF.

This chain joins TRBV6-1 and TRBJ2-7; TCRdb picks TRBD1, but there is no DNA to check that call. Germline CDR1 and CDR2: MNHNS and SASEGT. The CDR3 covers 13 residues. CDR3: CASSHPLTYEQYF.

The CDR3 spells CASSQRTDSYEQYF. The V call is TRBV3-1, the J call TRBJ2-7; TCRdb's assignment of TRBD1 cannot be checked, as there is no DNA. CDR1 and CDR2 (germline): LGHDT, YNNKEL (reference sequence). The length of the CDR3 is 14 residues.

The V gene is TRBV7-2, the J gene TRBJ1-2; without DNA, the TCRdb call of TRBD1 cannot be checked. Germline-derived CDR1 and CDR2 are SGHTA and FQGNSA. The CDR3 contains 14 residues. This CDR3 reads CASTPGGGTYGYTF.

The chain couples TRBV12-3 or TRBV12-4 to TRBJ1-1. This CDR3 spans 13 amino acids. CDR3 region: CASSPGLAAEAFF.

V usage is TRBV7-7 and J usage is TRBJ2-3. From germline, CDR1 is SSHAT and CDR2 FNYEAQ (reference sequence). This CDR3 has 14 residues. The CDR3 loop reads CASSLIGSADTQYF.

The chain joins TRBV20-1 to TRBJ1-1; TCRdb's assignment of TRBD1 cannot be checked, as there is no DNA. CDR1 and CDR2 from the germline V gene are DFQATT and SNEGSKA (reference sequence). This CDR3 is 13 amino acids long. The CDR3 here is CSASGALRTEAFF.

The chain has TRBV2 and TRBJ2-5. Germline V CDR1 and CDR2: SNHLY, FYNNEI. The CDR3 extends over 14 amino acids. The CDR3 sequence is CASSSAGPRETQYF.

This rearrangement joins TRBV5-1 to TRBJ2-5. In germline, CDR1 is SGHRS, CDR2 YFSETQ. CDR3 length equals 15 residues. The CDR3 loop reads CASSYSGVLQETQYF. The full variable domain, rest sourced from reference TRBV5-1 and TRBJ2-5, is KAGVTQTPRYLIKTRGQQVTLSCSPISGHRSVSWYQQTPGQGLQFLFEYFSETQRNKGNFPGRFSGRQFSNSRSEMNVSTLELGDSALYLCASSYSGVLQETQYFGPGTRLLVL.

J is TRBJ2-3 and V is TRBV5-1; the TCRdb call, TRBD1, lacks DNA for checking. This CDR3 has 14 residues. Germline lookup yields CDR1 SGHRS and CDR2 YFSETQ. CDR3 sequence: CASSTGTPGDTQYF.

The chain's CDR3 is CASSISGRTQYF. The rearrangement joins TRBV28 to TRBJ2-5; TCRdb's D gene call, TRBD2, goes unchecked for lack of DNA. This CDR3 spans 12 amino acids. CDR1 is MDHEN and CDR2 is SYDVKM in the germline V gene.

The rearrangement joins TRBV5-1 to TRBJ2-2. Germline V gives CDR1 SGHRS, CDR2 YFSETQ. CDR3 length equals 15 residues. Here the CDR3 reads CASSTQRGPTGELFF. The complete variable domain, with remaining parts taken from reference TRBV5-1 and TRBJ2-2, reads KAGVTQTPRYLIKTRGQQVTLSCSPISGHRSVSWYQQTPGQGLQFLFEYFSETQRNKGNFPGRFSGRQFSNSRSEMNVSTLELGDSALYLCASSTQRGPTGELFFGEGSRLTVL.

The gene calls are TRBV7-9 and TRBJ2-2. The CDR3 has 14 amino acids. The germline V gene has CDR1 SEHNR and CDR2 FQNEAQ (reference sequence). This chain's CDR3 is CASSLVLGAGELFF.

The chain has TRBV5-1 and TRBJ2-5. The germline V gene has CDR1 SGHRS and CDR2 YFSETQ. The CDR3 has 15 residues. The CDR3 loop is CASSLALGYQETQYF.

This chain connects TRBV28 to TRBJ2-7. The CDR3 consists of 15 residues. The germline gives CDR1 MDHEN, CDR2 SYDVKM. The CDR3 spells CASKKGDLGPYEQYF.

The chain couples TRBV20-1 to TRBJ1-2. The CDR3 is made up of 13 amino acids. Germline V gives CDR1 DFQATT, CDR2 SNEGSKA (reference sequence). This CDR3 reads CRAPLAGSEGYTF.

J is TRBJ1-1 and V is TRBV16. The germline V gene encodes CDR1 KGHSY and CDR2 FQNENV. This CDR3 spans 15 amino acids. CDR3 residues: CASSQRGARRTEAFF.

The rearrangement joins TRBV6-5 to TRBJ2-7. The CDR3 consists of 15 residues. Germline V gene lookup returns CDR1 MNHEY and CDR2 SVGAGI. CDR3 loop: CASSYSSDGAYEQYF.

The rearrangement joins TRBV5-8 to TRBJ2-1; TCRdb selects TRBD2, and the lack of DNA leaves this call unchecked. The CDR3 covers 13 residues. Germline assignment: CDR1 SGHTS and CDR2 YDEGEE. CDR3 residues: CASLAGIYNEQFF.

The gene calls are TRBV5-1 and TRBJ2-3. CDR3 length: 13 residues. CDR1 and CDR2 (germline): SGHRS, YFSETQ. The CDR3 is CASSLNVKDTQYF.

The rearrangement joins TRBV7-9 to TRBJ2-5; there is no DNA to check the TCRdb D call of TRBD1. This CDR3 has 14 amino acids. The V gene's germline CDR1 is SEHNR and CDR2 FQNEAQ (reference sequence). The CDR3 sequence: CASSERQGGETQYF.